The T cell receptor (beta chain) described here comes from a study of Ad26.COV2.S vaccination and SARS-CoV-2 variants. Assay: immunoSEQ multiplex PCR; the TCRdb copy retains only in-frame clones and omits some. The sample includes about 220,000 clones, over 75% of them seen just once. Study outcomes and limitations: Vaccine recipients surpassed placebo recipients in spike-specific TCR breadth.

Treatment here: about 20 received Ad26.COV2.S at low or high dose, single or two shots; a few received placebo; per-sample allocation not given. Samples came from day 63 after the first vaccine or placebo injection. The CDR3 is made up of 16 amino acids. Germline loops: CDR1 SGDLS, CDR2 YYNGEE. V lost 0 bases, J lost 2 bases, and 15 bases lay in between. Turning to this clone: Antigen unknown.

The V gene is TRBV9, the J gene TRBJ2-7, with D unclear. The input for sequencing was peripheral blood, taken in a trial of Ad26.COV2.S vaccine versus placebo. The TCR was taken from a person between 18 and 60 years old who received the Ad26.COV2.S COVID-19 vaccine or a placebo. CDR3 sequence reads: CASSVGPGATAYEQYF. DNA of the CDR3: TGTGCCAGCAGCGTAGGTCCTGGCGCGACGGCCTACGAGCAGTACTTC.